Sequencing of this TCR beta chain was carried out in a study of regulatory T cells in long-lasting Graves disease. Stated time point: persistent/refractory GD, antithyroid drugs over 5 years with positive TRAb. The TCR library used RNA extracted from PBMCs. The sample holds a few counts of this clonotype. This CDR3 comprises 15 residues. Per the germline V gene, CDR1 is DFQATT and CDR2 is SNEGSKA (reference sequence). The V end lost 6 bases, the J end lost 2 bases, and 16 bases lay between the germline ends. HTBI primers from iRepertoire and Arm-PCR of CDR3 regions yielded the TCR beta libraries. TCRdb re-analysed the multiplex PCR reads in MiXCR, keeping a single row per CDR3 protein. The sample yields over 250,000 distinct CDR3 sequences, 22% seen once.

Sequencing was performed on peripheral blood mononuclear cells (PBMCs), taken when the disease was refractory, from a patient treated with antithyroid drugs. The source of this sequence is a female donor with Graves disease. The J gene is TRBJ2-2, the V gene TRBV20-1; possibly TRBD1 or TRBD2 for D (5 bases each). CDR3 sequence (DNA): TGCAGTGCACGTCCGGGACCCGGAAACACCGGGGAGCTGTTTTTT. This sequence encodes CSARPGPGNTGELFF.